This TCR beta chain comes out of a study of blood T cells in healthy people across ages. Then a second PCR, running roughly 7 to 11 cycles, was carried out with a sample-barcoded 5' primer and a J-beta primer mix. No fewer than 3 million CDR3-containing paired-end reads came from each sample. MiXCR was run by TCRdb on the 5' RACE reads, yielding one entry per CDR3 protein. The sample includes over 950,000 distinct CDR3 sequences, 45% to 60% of them seen just once. Germline CDR1 MNHNS, CDR2 SASEGT. The CDR3 has 17 residues. With 6 bases clipped from V and 9 bases from J, the junction kept 17 bases outside the gene matches. This clonotype appeared a few times. A much larger clone differs from this one at a single base, so this may be a read error. Every donor gave ten milliliters of peripheral blood.

The sequence was obtained from a woman between 55 and 75 years old in good health. V is TRBV6-1 and J is TRBJ2-1; the match to TRBD1 covers 10 bases. The material sequenced was blood. The CDR3 sequence is CASRKTGTGAVLVEQFF. The DNA of the CDR3 is TGTGCCAGCAGAAAAACCGGGACAGGGGCCGTATTGGTTGAGCAGTTCTTC.